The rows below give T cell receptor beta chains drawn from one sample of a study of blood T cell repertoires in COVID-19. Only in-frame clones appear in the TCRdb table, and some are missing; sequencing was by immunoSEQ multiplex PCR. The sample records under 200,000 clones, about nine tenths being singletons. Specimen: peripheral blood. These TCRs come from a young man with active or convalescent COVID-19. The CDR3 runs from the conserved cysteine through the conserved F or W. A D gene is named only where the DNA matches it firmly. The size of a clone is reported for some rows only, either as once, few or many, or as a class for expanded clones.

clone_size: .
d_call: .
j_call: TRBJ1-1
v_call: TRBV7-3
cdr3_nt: TGTGCCAGCAGCGACAGGAGCGGGGAGACTGAAGCTTTCTTT
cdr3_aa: CASSDRSGETEAFF

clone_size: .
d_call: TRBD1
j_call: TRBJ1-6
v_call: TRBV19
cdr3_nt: TGTGCCAGTAGCCGAGTGGGACAGAATAATTCACCCCTCCACTTT
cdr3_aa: CASSRVGQNNSPLHF

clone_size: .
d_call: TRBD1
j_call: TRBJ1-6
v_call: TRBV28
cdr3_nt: TGTGCCAGCACTCTAACGGGGACAGGGGCCTCACCCCTCCACTTT
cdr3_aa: CASTLTGTGASPLHF

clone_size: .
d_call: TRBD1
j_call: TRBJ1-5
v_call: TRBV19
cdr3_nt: TGTGCCAGTAGTATTCGGGGATGGGCAGGGGGAAGAGATAGCAATCAGCCCCAGCATTTT
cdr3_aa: CASSIRGWAGGRDSNQPQHF

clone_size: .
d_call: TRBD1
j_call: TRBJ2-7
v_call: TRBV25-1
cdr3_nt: TGTGCCAGCAGTGTGCCACTAGGACAGGGGGCCTACGAGCAGTACTTC
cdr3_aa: CASSVPLGQGAYEQYF

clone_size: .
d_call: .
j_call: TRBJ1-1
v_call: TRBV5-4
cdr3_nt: TGTGCCAGCAGCCTCTCCCGAACCACTGATGAAGCTTTCTTT
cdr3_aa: CASSLSRTTDEAFF

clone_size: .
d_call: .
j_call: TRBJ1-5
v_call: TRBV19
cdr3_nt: TGTGCCAGTAGTCCCGGTACTTCTGCGGGGTATAGCAATCAGCCCCAGCATTTT
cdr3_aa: CASSPGTSAGYSNQPQHF

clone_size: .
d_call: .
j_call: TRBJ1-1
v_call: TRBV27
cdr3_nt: TGTGCCAGCAGTCCCCTGGGGGGGCGCCGGAATGCTTTCTTT
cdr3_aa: CASSPLGGRRNAFF

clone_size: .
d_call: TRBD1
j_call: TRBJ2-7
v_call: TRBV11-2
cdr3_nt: TGTGCCAGCAGCTTAGAGCTCCAGTTTTTAGGGACAGGGTCATACGAGCAGTACTTC
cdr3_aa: CASSLELQFLGTGSYEQYF

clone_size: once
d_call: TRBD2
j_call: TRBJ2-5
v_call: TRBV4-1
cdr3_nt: TGCGCCAGCAGTCCTAGCGGGAGGGCCGAGACCCAGTACTTC
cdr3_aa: CASSPSGRAETQYF

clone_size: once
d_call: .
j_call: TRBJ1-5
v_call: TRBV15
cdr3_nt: TGTGCCACCAGCAGAGATCGGGATGTGGACAATCAGCCCCAGCATTTT
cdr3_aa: CATSRDRDVDNQPQHF

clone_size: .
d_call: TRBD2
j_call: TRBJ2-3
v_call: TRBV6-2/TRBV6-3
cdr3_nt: TGTGCCAGCAGTTACGGTGGGAGGGCCTTAGATACGCAGTATTTT
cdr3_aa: CASSYGGRALDTQYF

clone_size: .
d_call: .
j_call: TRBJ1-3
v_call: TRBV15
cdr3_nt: TGTGCCACCAATCCGGGGGGAAACACCATATATTTT
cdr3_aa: CATNPGGNTIYF